The 3 T cell receptor beta chains in this list originate from one sample, sequenced in a study of blood T cell repertoires in COVID-19. Assay: immunoSEQ multiplex PCR; the TCRdb copy retains only in-frame clones and omits some. The profile shows some 140,000 clones, roughly 83% of them singletons. Sequencing was done on a sample of peripheral blood. Every receptor here comes from a woman aged 55-70 years with COVID-19, enrolled during active disease.

CDR3 in DNA: TGTGCCAGCAGCTTAAGTCATTCGGGGATTCATCAGCCCCAGCATTTT. Residues: CASSLSHSGIHQPQHF. The chain has TRBV7-9 and TRBJ1-5; D is unclear. The CDR3 consists of 16 residues. Trimming shortened V by 2 bases and J by 5 bases, and 16 bases separated the two germline ends. Germline V gene lookup returns CDR1 SEHNR and CDR2 FQNEAQ (reference sequence).

This clone has only one observation. V and J are TRBV12-5 and TRBJ1-1; D ambiguous. V gave up 1 base and J gave up 9 bases, with 9 bases separating them. The CDR3 covers 12 residues. Germline CDR1 is LGHNT and CDR2 is FRNRAP. CDR3 sequence: CASGLAPGKAFF. CDR3 DNA: TGTGCTAGTGGTTTGGCCCCGGGAAAAGCTTTCTTT.

With regard to this clone: Since a much larger clone is just one base distant, this may be a read error. The rearrangement uses TRBV6-5 and TRBJ2-2, with 8 bases fitting TRBD1. Looked up from germline, CDR1 is MNHEY and CDR2 is SVGAGI. The V segment lost 5 bases and the J segment 6 bases; nucleotides outside the gene matches: 2. This CDR3 region has 13 residues. The CDR3 bases are TGTGCCAGCAGTCGACAGGGGTCCGGGGAGCTGTTTTTT. This codes for CASSRQGSGELFF.